This T cell receptor (beta chain) was identified in a study of cytotoxic CD8 clonotypes in ibrutinib-treated CLL. Overall study results and limits: Clonality went up at ibrutinib response and then declined back toward baseline at progression. Treatment saw public clonotypes, which were uncommon, either contract or stay stable.

Data came from immunoSEQ multiplex PCR; TCRdb stores just in-frame clones and leaves some out. Here the sample spans hundreds of thousands of clones, roughly 70% being singletons. TCR beta library input comprised roughly 1.8 micrograms of genomic DNA from cryopreserved PBMCs. A note on this clone: What it binds is not known.

The origin of this receptor is a human donor with chronic lymphocytic leukemia. Sequences were derived from PBMCs, sampled after 36 months of ibrutinib treatment.

The CDR3 loop is CAIKTRSNQPQHF. CDR3 sequence (DNA): TGTGCCATCAAGACACGAAGCAATCAGCCCCAGCATTTT. The chain uses TRBV2 and TRBJ1-5; unclear D gene. CDR1 and CDR2 from the germline V gene are SNHLY and FYNNEI. V was clipped by 10 bases and J by 1 base, with 11 bases between them. The CDR3 loop spans 13 amino acids.